This T cell receptor (beta chain) was retrieved from a study of shared clonotypes between healthy human individuals. Data came from immunoSEQ multiplex PCR; TCRdb stores just in-frame clones and leaves some out. The sample holds about 1 million clones, around 76% seen once. Trimming cost V 0 bases and J 1 base, with 10 bases left between them. CDR1 and CDR2 from the germline V gene are SGDLS and YYNGEE. The CDR3 loop spans 15 amino acids. The specimen was memory CD4+ T cells sorted from blood. Subset noted: CD45RA-negative fraction. The sequence was collected from a man aged 18 to 30 in good health. The V and J genes are TRBV9 and TRBJ2-5, with D possibly matching TRBD2 (5 bases). This chain's CDR3 is CASSVGSSGQETQYF. CDR3 coding DNA: TGTGCCAGCAGCGTAGGGTCGAGCGGCCAAGAGACCCAGTACTTC.